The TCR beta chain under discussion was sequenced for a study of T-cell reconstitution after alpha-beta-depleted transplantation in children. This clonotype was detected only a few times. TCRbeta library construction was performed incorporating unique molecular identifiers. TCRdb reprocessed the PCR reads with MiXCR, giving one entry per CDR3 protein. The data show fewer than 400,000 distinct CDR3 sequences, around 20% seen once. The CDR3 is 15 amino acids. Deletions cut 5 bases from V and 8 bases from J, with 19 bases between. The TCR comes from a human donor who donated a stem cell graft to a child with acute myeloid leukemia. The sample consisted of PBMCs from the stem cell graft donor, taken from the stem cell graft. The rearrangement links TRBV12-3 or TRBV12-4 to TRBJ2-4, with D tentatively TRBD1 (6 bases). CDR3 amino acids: CASSNYRERMDIQYF. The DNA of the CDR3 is TGTGCCAGCAGTAACTACAGGGAACGTATGGACATTCAGTACTTC.